This T cell receptor (delta chain) was captured by sequencing in a study of delta chains in infants with herpesvirus infections. Points from the study as a whole: The study lacked race- and environment-matched controls and was small. The public clonotype might exist undetected in CMV-uninfected infants. Only the first time point after infection showed the public clonotype. Among more than 15 CMV-infected infants, 4 showed the public Vdelta1 clonotype.

V was cut by 0 bases and J by 9 bases, with 16 bases left in between. The CDR3 is 14 amino acids. Germline CDR1 is GEAIGNYY and CDR2 is EKD. This clone showed up just once. What it recognizes is unknown. This probably arose from a read error, given a far larger clone one base away. Reverse transcription of PBMC RNA used primers specific for the gamma and delta chains. TCRdb redid clone calling on the RT-PCR reads using CATT. The repertoire has some 1,500 delta-chain clones, just under 35% of them found once; the top ten carry over 7%. The chain carries TRDV2 and TRDJ1; D unresolved. The sample consisted of peripheral blood, taken at time point 1 of longitudinal follow-up. The TCR originated in a human donor who was a Ugandan infant, either HIV-exposed or HIV-unexposed (not recorded which). In nucleotides, the CDR3 is TGTGCCTGTGACACCGGGACTTTGACAGCACAACTCATCTTT. Its translation: CACDTGTLTAQLIF.